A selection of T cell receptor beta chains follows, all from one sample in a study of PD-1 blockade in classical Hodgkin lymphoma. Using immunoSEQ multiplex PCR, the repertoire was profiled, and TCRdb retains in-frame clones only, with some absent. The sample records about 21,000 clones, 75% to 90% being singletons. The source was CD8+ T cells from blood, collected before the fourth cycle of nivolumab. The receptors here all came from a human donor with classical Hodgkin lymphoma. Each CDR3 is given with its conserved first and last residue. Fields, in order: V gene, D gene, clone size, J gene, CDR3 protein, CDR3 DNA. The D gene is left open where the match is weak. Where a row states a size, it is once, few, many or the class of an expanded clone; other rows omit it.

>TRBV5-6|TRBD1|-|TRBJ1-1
CASTSTGWNTEAFF
TGTGCCAGCACCTCGACAGGGTGGAACACTGAAGCTTTCTTT
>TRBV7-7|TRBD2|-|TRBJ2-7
CASSPGAGSYEQYF
TGTGCCAGCAGCCCAGGAGCGGGGTCCTACGAGCAGTACTTC
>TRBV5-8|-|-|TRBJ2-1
CASSLDWVPAYNEQFF
TGTGCCAGCAGCTTGGATTGGGTCCCCGCCTACAATGAGCAGTTCTTC
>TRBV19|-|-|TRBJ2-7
CASSYRGTYEQYF
TGTGCCAGTTCGTATCGGGGAACCTACGAGCAGTACTTC
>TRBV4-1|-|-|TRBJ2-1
CASSQVPAYWLNEQFF
TGCGCCAGCAGCCAAGTCCCCGCGTATTGGTTGAATGAGCAGTTCTTC
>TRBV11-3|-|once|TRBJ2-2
CASSKYSARGNTGELFF
TGTGCCAGCAGCAAATACTCCGCCAGGGGAAACACCGGGGAGCTGTTTTTT
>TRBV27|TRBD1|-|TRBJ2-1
CASSIDRARYNEQFF
TGTGCCAGCAGCATTGACAGGGCTCGCTACAATGAGCAGTTCTTC
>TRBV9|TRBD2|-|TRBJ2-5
CASSEERGGSQETQYF
TGTGCCAGCAGCGAGGAGCGCGGGGGTTCACAAGAGACCCAGTACTTC
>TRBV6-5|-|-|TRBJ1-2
CASGGSYGYTF
TGTGCCAGCGGGGGATCCTATGGCTACACCTTC
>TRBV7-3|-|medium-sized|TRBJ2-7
CASSSPYF
TGTGCCAGCAGCTCCCCTTACTTC
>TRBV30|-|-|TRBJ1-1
CAWSFTGFTEAFF
TGTGCCTGGAGTTTTACAGGGTTTACTGAAGCTTTCTTT
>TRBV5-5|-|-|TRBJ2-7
CASSLGEYEQYF
TGTGCCAGCAGCTTGGGGGAATACGAGCAGTACTTC
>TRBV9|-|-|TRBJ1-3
CASSVEGWASSGNTIYF
TGTGCCAGCAGCGTAGAGGGGTGGGCGTCCTCTGGAAACACCATATATTTT
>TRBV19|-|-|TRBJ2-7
CASSIGSPAEQYF
TGTGCCAGTAGTATTGGATCCCCGGCCGAGCAGTACTTC
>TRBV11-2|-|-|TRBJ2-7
CASSLGWDEQYF
TGTGCCAGCAGCTTAGGGTGGGACGAGCAGTACTTC
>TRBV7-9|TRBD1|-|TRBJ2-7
CASSLVGQIYEQYF
TGTGCCAGCAGCTTAGTGGGACAGATTTACGAGCAGTACTTC
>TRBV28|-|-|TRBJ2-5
CASSFPGRQEMQETQYF
TGTGCCAGCTCCTTCCCGGGGAGACAGGAGATGCAAGAGACCCAGTACTTC
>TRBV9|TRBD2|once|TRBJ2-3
CASSLGAGGVTDTQYF
TGTGCCAGCAGCCTTGGAGCGGGGGGGGTCACAGATACGCAGTATTTT
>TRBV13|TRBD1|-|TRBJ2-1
CASSTAGQGARFF
TGTGCCAGCAGCACAGCGGGACAGGGGGCTCGGTTCTTC
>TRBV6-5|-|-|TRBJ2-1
CASSYSIGGSYNEQFF
TGTGCCAGCAGTTACTCCATCGGGGGCTCCTACAATGAGCAGTTCTTC
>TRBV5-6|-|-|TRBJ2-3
CASSLDGASTDTQYF
TGTGCCAGCAGCTTGGACGGGGCTAGCACAGATACGCAGTATTTT
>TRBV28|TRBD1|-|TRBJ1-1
CASTQPTGGIGAFF
TGTGCCAGCACCCAGCCGACAGGGGGCATAGGGGCTTTCTTT
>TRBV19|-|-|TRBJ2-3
CASSIGTLLLGADTQYF
TGTGCCAGTAGTATAGGGACCCTTCTACTGGGCGCAGATACGCAGTATTTT
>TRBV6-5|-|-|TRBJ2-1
CASSYSEGFYNEQFF
TGTGCCAGCAGTTACTCGGAGGGGTTCTACAATGAGCAGTTCTTC
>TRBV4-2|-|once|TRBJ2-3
CASSQDLQGSATDTQYF
TGTGCCAGCAGCCAAGATCTGCAGGGGTCCGCCACAGATACGCAGTATTTT
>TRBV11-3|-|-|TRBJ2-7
CASSLGHPYEQYF
TGTGCCAGCAGCTTAGGGCACCCCTACGAGCAGTACTTC
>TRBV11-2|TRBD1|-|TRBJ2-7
CASSLGQGAREQYF
TGTGCCAGCAGCTTAGGACAGGGGGCGCGCGAGCAGTACTTC
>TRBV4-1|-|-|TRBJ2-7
CASSQEGVYEQYF
TGCGCCAGCAGCCAAGAGGGCGTCTACGAGCAGTACTTC
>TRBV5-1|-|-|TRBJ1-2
CASSLEVERANYGYTF
TGCGCCAGCAGCTTGGAGGTGGAGAGAGCTAACTATGGCTACACCTTC
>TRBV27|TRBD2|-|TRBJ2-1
CASSSGTSGNNEQFF
TGTGCCAGCAGTTCCGGGACTAGCGGTAACAATGAGCAGTTCTTC
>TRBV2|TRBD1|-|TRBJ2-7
CASRETGSEQYF
TGTGCCAGCAGGGAGACAGGGTCCGAGCAGTACTTC
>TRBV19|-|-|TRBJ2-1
CASSMALGLSNEQFF
TGTGCCAGTAGTATGGCGCTAGGTTTGTCCAATGAGCAGTTCTTC
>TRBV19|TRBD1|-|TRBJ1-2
CASSISGTDTPPGYGYTF
TGTGCCAGTAGTATTTCCGGGACAGATACTCCTCCCGGCTATGGCTACACCTTC
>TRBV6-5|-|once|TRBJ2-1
CASSYAYNEQFF
TGTGCCAGCAGTTACGCCTACAATGAGCAGTTCTTC
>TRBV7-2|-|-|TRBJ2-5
CASSPYGGGLFGSQYF
TGTGCCAGCAGTCCCTATGGAGGGGGGTTATTTGGGAGCCAGTACTTC
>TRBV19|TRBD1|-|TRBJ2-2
CASRRGRNTGELFF
TGTGCCAGTAGGAGGGGGCGGAACACCGGGGAGCTGTTTTTT
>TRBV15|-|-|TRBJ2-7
CATSRDAGAGDEQYF
TGTGCCACCAGCAGAGATGCGGGCGCCGGGGACGAGCAGTACTTC
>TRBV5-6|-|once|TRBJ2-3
CASSLTGGHTDTQYF
TGTGCCAGCAGCTTGACCGGGGGCCACACAGATACGCAGTATTTT
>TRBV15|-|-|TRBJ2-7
CATSRDSTYEQYF
TGTGCCACCAGCAGGGACAGCACCTACGAGCAGTACTTC
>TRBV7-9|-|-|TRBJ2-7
CASSPPDSYEQYF
TGTGCCAGCAGTCCGCCGGACTCCTACGAGCAGTACTTC
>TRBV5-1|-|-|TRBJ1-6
CASSLEGEGSPLHF
TGCGCCAGCAGCTTGGAAGGGGAAGGATCACCCCTCCACTTT
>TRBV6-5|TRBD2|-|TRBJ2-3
CASSRASGETDTQYF
TGTGCCAGCAGTCGGGCTAGCGGGGAAACAGATACGCAGTATTTT
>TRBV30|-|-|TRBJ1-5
CAWSLTPDQPQHF
TGTGCCTGGAGTTTGACGCCCGATCAGCCCCAGCATTTT
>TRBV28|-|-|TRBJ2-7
CASSLLGLQYF
TGTGCCAGCAGCCTACTCGGGTTGCAGTACTTC
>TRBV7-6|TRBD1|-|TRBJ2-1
CASSWGQGYNEQFF
TGTGCCAGCAGCTGGGGACAGGGTTACAATGAGCAGTTCTTC
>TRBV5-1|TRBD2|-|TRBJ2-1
CASSLRLAGDYNEQFF
TGCGCCAGCAGCCTTCGACTAGCGGGGGATTACAATGAGCAGTTCTTC
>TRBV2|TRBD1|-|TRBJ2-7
CASRAGTGVPYEQYF
TGTGCCAGCAGAGCCGGGACAGGAGTACCCTACGAGCAGTACTTC